The clone carrying this T cell receptor beta chain came up once. The antigen is undetermined. The germline V and J ends were trimmed by 8 bases and 1 base, with 8 bases remaining between them. This CDR3 has 13 residues. Germline CDR1 MGHDK, CDR2 SYGVNS. The sample originates from a study of shared clonotypes between healthy human individuals. The data were produced by immunoSEQ multiplex PCR, yet TCRdb's version contains in-frame clones alone and is incomplete. The sample consists of about 2.3 million clones, just under 95% of them appearing once. Overall study results and limits: Relative to memory subsets, naive subsets generally showed larger estimated richness. Clonotypes which were not shared had lower generation probabilities than clonotypes that all four donors shared. The represented genetic and exposure-history diversity was limited by the small number of donors. Clonotypes that were shared across a few donors made up roughly 5% of naive CD4 clonotypes.

The sequence was obtained from a man between 18 and 35 years old in good health. Some clones in this sample may be carry-over from other donors' samples. Source material: naive CD4+ T cells from PBMCs. Documented subset: CD45RA+ positively selected. The rearrangement uses TRBV25-1 and TRBJ2-2; D remains unclear. CDR3: CASRPGNTGELFF. The CDR3 nucleotides read TGTGCCAGCCGGCCGGGGAACACCGGGGAGCTGTTTTTT.